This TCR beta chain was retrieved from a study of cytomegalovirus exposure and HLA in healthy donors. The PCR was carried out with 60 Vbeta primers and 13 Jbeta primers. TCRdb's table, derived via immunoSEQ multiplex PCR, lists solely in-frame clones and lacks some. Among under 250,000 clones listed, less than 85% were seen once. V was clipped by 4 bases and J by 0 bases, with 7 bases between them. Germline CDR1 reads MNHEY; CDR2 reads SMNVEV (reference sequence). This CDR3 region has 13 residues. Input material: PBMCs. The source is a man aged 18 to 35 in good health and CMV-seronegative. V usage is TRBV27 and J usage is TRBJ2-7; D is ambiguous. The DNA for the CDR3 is TGTGCCAGCAGTTCCTCCAGCTCCTACGAGCAGTACTTC. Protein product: CASSSSSSYEQYF.